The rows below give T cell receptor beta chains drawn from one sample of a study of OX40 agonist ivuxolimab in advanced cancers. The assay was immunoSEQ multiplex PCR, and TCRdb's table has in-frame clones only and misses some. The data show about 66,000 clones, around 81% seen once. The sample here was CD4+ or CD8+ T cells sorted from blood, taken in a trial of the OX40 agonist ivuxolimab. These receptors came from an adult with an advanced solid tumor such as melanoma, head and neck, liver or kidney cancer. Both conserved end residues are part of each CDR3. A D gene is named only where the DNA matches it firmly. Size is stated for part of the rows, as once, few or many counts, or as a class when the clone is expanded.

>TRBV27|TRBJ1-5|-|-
CASSPASPGTQHF
TGTGCCAGCAGTCCCGCATCGCCAGGTACCCAGCATTTT
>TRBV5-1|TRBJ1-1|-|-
CASSPIGVEKAFF
TGCGCCAGCAGTCCCATTGGGGTAGAAAAAGCTTTCTTT
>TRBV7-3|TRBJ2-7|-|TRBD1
CASSLDRANEQYF
TGTGCCAGCAGCTTAGACAGGGCCAACGAGCAGTACTTC
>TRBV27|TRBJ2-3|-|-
CASSGRDTQYF
TGTGCCAGCAGCGGAAGGGATACGCAGTATTTT
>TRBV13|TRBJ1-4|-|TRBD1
CASNKKGDRGLQRAEKLFF
TGTGCCAGCAACAAAAAAGGGGACAGGGGACTCCAAAGGGCAGAAAAACTGTTTTTT
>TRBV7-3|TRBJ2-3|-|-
CASSPNPPRGALVDTQYF
TGTGCCAGCAGCCCCAACCCCCCCCGGGGGGCCCTGGTAGATACGCAGTATTTT
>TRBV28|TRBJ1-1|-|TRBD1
CASSFSRQGATEAFF
TGTGCCAGCAGTTTTAGTCGACAGGGGGCCACTGAAGCTTTCTTT
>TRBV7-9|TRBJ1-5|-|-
CASSLPNTRGTVPNQPQHF
TGTGCCAGCAGCCTCCCTAATACCCGCGGGACGGTACCAAATCAGCCCCAGCATTTT
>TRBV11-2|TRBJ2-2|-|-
CASSLAGPGELFF
TGTGCCAGCAGCTTAGCGGGGCCAGGGGAGCTGTTTTTT
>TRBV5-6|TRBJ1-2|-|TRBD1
CASSFFSDRQGLYGYTF
TGTGCCAGCAGCTTCTTCTCCGACAGACAGGGCCTCTATGGCTACACCTTC
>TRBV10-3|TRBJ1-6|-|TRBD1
CAIRTGQVENSPLHF
TGTGCCATCAGAACCGGACAGGTGGAGAATTCACCCCTCCACTTT
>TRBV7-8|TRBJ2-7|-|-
CASSLDSGAYEQYF
TGTGCCAGCAGCCTGGACAGCGGGGCCTACGAGCAGTACTTC
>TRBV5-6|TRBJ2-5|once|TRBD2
CASSSIAGRETQYF
TGTGCCAGCAGCTCTATAGCGGGGAGGGAGACCCAGTACTTC
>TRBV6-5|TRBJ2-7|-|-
CASSSGIPPYEQYF
TGTGCCAGCAGTTCGGGGATCCCACCCTACGAGCAGTACTTC
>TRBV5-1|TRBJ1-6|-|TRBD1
CASSYETGGLGSPLHF
TGCGCCAGCAGCTATGAGACAGGGGGCTTGGGTTCACCCCTCCACTTT
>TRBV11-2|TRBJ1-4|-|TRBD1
CASSLAFWDRATNEKLFF
TGTGCCAGCAGCTTAGCTTTTTGGGACAGGGCAACTAATGAAAAACTGTTTTTT
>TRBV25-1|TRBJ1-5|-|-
CASSMWGSNQPQHF
TGTGCCAGCAGTATGTGGGGTAGCAATCAGCCCCAGCATTTT
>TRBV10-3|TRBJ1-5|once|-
CAISPGLNQPQHF
TGTGCCATCAGCCCGGGCCTCAATCAGCCCCAGCATTTT
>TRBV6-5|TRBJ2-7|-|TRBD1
CASSSKDRVGSEQYF
TGTGCCAGCAGTTCAAAGGACAGGGTGGGGTCGGAGCAGTACTTC
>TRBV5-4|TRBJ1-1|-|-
CASSLVGKSSEAFF
TGTGCCAGCAGCTTGGTGGGGAAGTCATCTGAAGCTTTCTTT
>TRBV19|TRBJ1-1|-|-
CASSTYRDTEAFF
TGTGCCAGTAGTACCTACAGGGACACTGAGGCTTTCTTT
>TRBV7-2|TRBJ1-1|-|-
CASSQQPNTEAFF
TGTGCCAGCAGCCAACAGCCGAACACTGAAGCTTTCTTT
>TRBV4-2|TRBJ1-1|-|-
CASSQFTWANTEAFF
TGTGCCAGCAGCCAATTCACCTGGGCGAACACTGAAGCTTTCTTT
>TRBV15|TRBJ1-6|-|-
CATSTLSSALHF
TGTGCCACCAGCACCCTTTCGTCGGCCCTCCACTTT
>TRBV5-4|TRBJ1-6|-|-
CASRPTGDYNSPLHF
TGTGCCAGCAGGCCGACAGGAGACTATAATTCACCCCTCCACTTT
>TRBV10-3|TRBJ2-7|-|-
CAISELGEQYF
TGTGCCATCAGTGAGCTGGGGGAGCAGTACTTC
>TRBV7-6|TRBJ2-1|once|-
CASSLEQSYNEQFF
TGTGCCAGCAGCTTAGAACAGTCCTACAATGAGCAGTTCTTC
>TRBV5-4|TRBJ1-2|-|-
CASSSKKTGNYGYTF
TGTGCCAGCAGCTCCAAAAAAACAGGGAACTATGGCTACACCTTC
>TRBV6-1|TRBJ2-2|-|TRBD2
CASSERGGANTGELFF
TGTGCCAGCAGTGAAAGGGGAGGGGCGAACACCGGGGAGCTGTTTTTT
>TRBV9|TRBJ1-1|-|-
CASSVDVGDTEAFF
TGTGCCAGCAGCGTAGATGTCGGAGACACTGAAGCTTTCTTT
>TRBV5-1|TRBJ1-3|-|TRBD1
CASSYQPHGTGVSGNTIYF
TGCGCCAGCAGCTACCAACCCCACGGGACAGGGGTCTCTGGAAACACCATATATTTT
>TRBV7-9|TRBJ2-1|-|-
CASSLLQIAGKRDEQFF
TGTGCCAGCAGCTTACTCCAGATTGCGGGGAAGAGGGATGAGCAGTTCTTC
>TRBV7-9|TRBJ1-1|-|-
CASRPGSGLMNTEAFF
TGTGCCAGCAGACCCGGATCGGGACTTATGAACACTGAAGCTTTCTTT
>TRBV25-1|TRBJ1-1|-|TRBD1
CASSEVGRGLFGAFF
TGTGCCAGCAGTGAAGTCGGCAGGGGGCTATTTGGGGCTTTCTTT
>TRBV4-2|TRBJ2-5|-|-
CASSQGTENQETQYF
TGTGCCAGCAGCCAAGGAACAGAGAACCAAGAGACCCAGTACTTC